These T cell receptor beta chains were read from a single sample in a study of T cell responses to AZD1222 COVID-19 vaccine. Libraries were prepared by immunoSEQ multiplex PCR; TCRdb keeps only in-frame clonotypes and omits some of them. The sample contains around 130,000 clones, over 85% of which appear only once. The specimen comprised peripheral blood, sampled on day 0 of AZD1222 vaccination. These receptors all stem from an adult in good health. Each CDR3 is given with its conserved first and last residue. D genes are given only for firm matches. Clone size is not always given. Where it is, it says once, few, many or a class for expanded clones.

j_gene,d_gene,abundance,v_gene,CDR3nt,CDR3aa
TRBJ1-2,-,-,TRBV7-9,TGTGCCAGCAGCTTAGTGGACCCCAGCTACACCTTC,CASSLVDPSYTF
TRBJ1-6,TRBD1,-,TRBV14,TGTGCCAGCAGCCAAGTACAGGGGTCGTCCTATAATTCACCCCTCCACTTT,CASSQVQGSSYNSPLHF
TRBJ2-2,-,-,TRBV7-3,TGTGCCAGCAGCATAGAACCGGGACGGAAATCGGGCGGGGAGCTGTTTTTT,CASSIEPGRKSGGELFF
TRBJ2-3,-,-,TRBV28,TGTGCCGTCGTTGGGACGGGCCTGGGACCAGATACGCAGTATTTT,CAVVGTGLGPDTQYF
TRBJ2-5,-,-,TRBV6-2/TRBV6-3,TGTGCCAGCAGCCACGCGGCTAGCAGAAAAGAGACCCAGTACTTC,CASSHAASRKETQYF
TRBJ2-3,-,-,TRBV21-1,TGTGCCAGCAGCAAAGTTTCCCCACCTAGCACAGATACGCAGTATTTT,CASSKVSPPSTDTQYF
TRBJ2-7,-,few,TRBV7-9,TGTGCCAGCAGCTTAGAATACGAGCAGTACTTC,CASSLEYEQYF
TRBJ2-3,TRBD1,-,TRBV9,TGTGCCAGCAGCGTGGACAGGGGGCGCACAGATACGCAGTATTTT,CASSVDRGRTDTQYF
TRBJ1-2,TRBD1,-,TRBV18,TGTGCCAGCTCACGACGGACAGGAAAGGAGGGAGGCTATGGCTACACCTTC,CASSRRTGKEGGYGYTF
TRBJ2-5,TRBD2,-,TRBV5-1,TGCGCCAGCAGCTTGGAGCGGGGGACCCAGTACTTC,CASSLERGTQYF
TRBJ1-1,-,once,TRBV27,TGTGCCAGCAGTTTACTCCAGGGGATGAACACTGAAGCTTTCTTT,CASSLLQGMNTEAFF
TRBJ1-1,-,-,TRBV11-2,TGTGCCAGCAGCTTCCTACTGGGGAGTGTGGGGGATGAAGCTTTCTTT,CASSFLLGSVGDEAFF
TRBJ2-1,-,-,TRBV6-2/TRBV6-3,TGTGCCAGCAGTTACGACATCTACAATGAGCAGTTCTTC,CASSYDIYNEQFF
TRBJ2-1,TRBD2,-,TRBV27,TGTGCCAGCATTTCGGGACTAGCGGGAGGAAATGAGCAGTTCTTC,CASISGLAGGNEQFF
TRBJ1-2,-,medium-sized,TRBV5-5,TGTGCCAGCAGCCTTATTTATGGCTACACCTTC,CASSLIYGYTF
TRBJ1-1,-,-,TRBV28,TGTGCCAGCAGTTTAATGGGGGGCTCTGAAGCTTTCTTT,CASSLMGGSEAFF
TRBJ1-1,-,-,TRBV3-1/TRBV3-2,TGTGCCAGCAGCCAGGAGCTCAGGGCATTGGCTTTCTTT,CASSQELRALAFF
TRBJ1-1,-,few,TRBV4-1,TGCGCCAGCAGCCAAGATCGGGCCCGCCGGACGTCGAACACTGAAGCTTTCTTT,CASSQDRARRTSNTEAFF
TRBJ2-1,TRBD2,-,TRBV28,TGTGCCAGCAGAATGACTAGCAGCCACAATGAGCAGTTCTTC,CASRMTSSHNEQFF
TRBJ2-7,TRBD2,-,TRBV11-2,TGTGCCAGCAGCTTAGTCGTCGGCCAAGCGGGAGGTCCTGCCTACGAGCAGTACTTC,CASSLVVGQAGGPAYEQYF
TRBJ2-2,TRBD2,-,TRBV2,TGTGCCAGCAGTGAGCGGGAGCCGAACACCGGGGAGCTGTTTTTT,CASSEREPNTGELFF
TRBJ2-7,TRBD2,-,TRBV10-1,TGCGCCAGCAGTGAAGTTAGCGGGAGGCCTACCTACGAGCAGTACTTC,CASSEVSGRPTYEQYF
TRBJ2-4,-,-,TRBV27,TGTGCCAGCAGCAGCCGGGAAAAAAACATTCAGTACTTC,CASSSREKNIQYF
TRBJ2-5,-,-,TRBV5-1,TGCGCCAGCAGCTTGTCAGAGACCCAGTACTTC,CASSLSETQYF
TRBJ2-7,-,-,TRBV2,TGTGCCAGCAGTGTACGGGGATCCAATTACTACGAGCAGTACTTC,CASSVRGSNYYEQYF
TRBJ1-5,-,-,TRBV12-3/TRBV12-4,TGTGCCAGCAGTTTGTATGGCAATCAGCCCCAGCATTTT,CASSLYGNQPQHF
TRBJ1-3,TRBD1,-,TRBV6-5,TGTGCCAGCCGATATACAGGGGACTCTGGAAACACCATATATTTT,CASRYTGDSGNTIYF
TRBJ1-5,-,-,TRBV27,TGTGCCAGCAGGCGAGGGGGTCAGCCCCAGCATTTT,CASRRGGQPQHF
TRBJ1-1,-,-,TRBV19,TGTGCCAGTAGGGGTGTCAGGAAGCCTGAAGCTTTCTTT,CASRGVRKPEAFF
TRBJ2-7,TRBD1,-,TRBV5-6,TGTGCCAGCAGCTTGGAAACAGGGGCGCCCTACGAGCAGTACTTC,CASSLETGAPYEQYF
TRBJ2-1,-,-,TRBV7-6,TGTGCCAGCAGCCGAAGGGACTTCACCTACAATGAGCAGTTCTTC,CASSRRDFTYNEQFF
TRBJ2-1,TRBD2,-,TRBV4-2,TGTGCCAGCAGCCAAGATTGGGGGGGGACTAGTAGAAATGAGCAGTTCTTC,CASSQDWGGTSRNEQFF
TRBJ2-1,TRBD1,-,TRBV7-3,TGTGCCAGCAGCTTTACTGGGACAGGGTCCTACAATGAGCAGTTCTTC,CASSFTGTGSYNEQFF
TRBJ2-7,-,-,TRBV5-1,TGCGCCAGCAGCCCGGCTGGAGGGGGCTCCTACGAGCAGTACTTC,CASSPAGGGSYEQYF
TRBJ2-1,-,-,TRBV5-1,TGCGCCAGCAGCTTGGAGATATATGGGAACAATGAGCAGTTCTTC,CASSLEIYGNNEQFF
TRBJ2-1,TRBD2,-,TRBV29-1,TGCAGCGTTGTAGGGCTAGCGGGAGGAAACTACAATGAGCAGTTCTTC,CSVVGLAGGNYNEQFF
TRBJ2-4,-,-,TRBV5-4,TGTGCCAGCAGCTTCTGGGACGCTAAAAACATTCAGTACTTC,CASSFWDAKNIQYF
TRBJ1-1,-,-,TRBV18,TGTGCCAGCTCACCCGGCAGGCTCTACACTGAAGCTTTCTTT,CASSPGRLYTEAFF
TRBJ1-2,-,-,TRBV28,TGTGCCAGCAAAATGACAGGCCCCGTCCGGGGCTACACCTTC,CASKMTGPVRGYTF
TRBJ1-1,-,once,TRBV4-1,TGCGCCAGCAGCCAAGGTGCGGCCCAGGGAGTGAACACTGAAGCTTTCTTT,CASSQGAAQGVNTEAFF
TRBJ1-5,-,-,TRBV24-1,TGTGCCACCAGTGACCCCGGGCAGGGGAATCAGCCCCAGCATTTT,CATSDPGQGNQPQHF
TRBJ1-2,-,-,TRBV10-3,TGTGCCATCAGTGATGTCAGGGACGGGTATGGCTACACCTTC,CAISDVRDGYGYTF
TRBJ1-5,-,-,TRBV24-1,TGTGCCACCAGTGACCCTAGGGTTAGCAATCAGCCCCAGCATTTT,CATSDPRVSNQPQHF
TRBJ1-2,TRBD1,-,TRBV6-1,TGTGCCAGCAGTGAATATGGGACAGGGTCCTATGGCTACACCTTC,CASSEYGTGSYGYTF
TRBJ2-1,-,-,TRBV12-3/TRBV12-4,TGTGCCAGCAGTTTATGGCGACAAGGTGAGCAGTTCTTC,CASSLWRQGEQFF
TRBJ1-2,-,-,TRBV28,TGTGCCAGCAGTTTTGGGGGGCGCTTAGGCTACACCTTC,CASSFGGRLGYTF
TRBJ2-3,-,-,TRBV29-1,TGCAGCGTTGTGTCAGGGTTTGTCACAGATACGCAGTATTTT,CSVVSGFVTDTQYF
TRBJ1-6,-,-,TRBV2,TGTGCCAGCAGCCAAAAGTTGGGGGTTAACTCACCCCTCCACTTT,CASSQKLGVNSPLHF
TRBJ2-7,TRBD2,-,TRBV11-3,TGTGCCAGCAGCCCTCGGACTAGCGGGAGCGCCGAGCAGTACTTC,CASSPRTSGSAEQYF
TRBJ2-7,-,-,TRBV7-8,TGTGCCAGCAGCTTAAACATCGGAGCCTACGAGCAGTACTTC,CASSLNIGAYEQYF
TRBJ1-1,TRBD1,once,TRBV6-2/TRBV6-3,TGTGCCAGCAGCAGAGGAACAGGGGGCTCTGAAGCTTTCTTT,CASSRGTGGSEAFF
TRBJ1-3,TRBD1,-,TRBV5-4,TGTGCCAGCAGCATAACGGGACAGGGGAGTGGAAACACCATATATTTT,CASSITGQGSGNTIYF
TRBJ2-1,-,-,TRBV5-1,TGCGCCAGCAGCTTGGCTCGGCAAAGCTACAATGAGCAGTTCTTC,CASSLARQSYNEQFF